This TCR beta chain was recovered during a study of tumor-infiltrating lymphocytes in primary liver carcinoma. Synthesis of TCR beta cDNA was carried out from 500 ng total RNA with a constant-region primer. Nested multiplex PCR, run for three rounds with slightly modified ARM-PCR, yielded TCR beta libraries. Each of the first two PCR rounds ran nine to ten cycles with TRBV1-TRBV30 forward and C-beta reverse primers. TCRdb itself ran the multiplex PCR reads through MiXCR, one entry per CDR3 protein. The table records 310,000 or so distinct CDR3 sequences, roughly 61% of them present only once. Out of unsorted whole blood came the blood RNA, and germline DNA was extracted as well. This clonotype occurred many times. Germline CDR1 MNHNY, CDR2 SVGAGI (reference sequence). Trimming at V came to 6 bases and at J to 2 bases, leaving 7 bases not matched to a gene. There are 14 residues in the CDR3.

The TCR originated in a man aged 35-49 years with primary liver carcinoma and hepatitis B virus infection. Material for sequencing was peripheral blood. V usage is TRBV6-6 and J usage is TRBJ2-7, with TRBD2 matching 7 bases. The DNA of the CDR3 is TGTGCCAGCAGGAGAGAACTAGCGACCTACGAGCAGTACTTC. It encodes CASRRELATYEQYF.